These 22 T cell receptor beta chains originate from one sample sequenced in a study of shared clonotypes between healthy human individuals. Some clones are missing from TCRdb's copy, which holds only in-frame ones; the method was immunoSEQ multiplex PCR. This table has more than 2,000,000 clones, approximately 92% appearing once. Sequenced: naive CD4+ T cells sorted from blood. Subset denoted: CD45RA+ positively selected. All receptors come from a man between 18 and 35 years old in good health.

As to this clone: Other nucleotide sequences in the sample specify the same CDR3. The CDR3 sequence is CASSAREETQYF. The DNA for the CDR3 is TGTGCCAGCAGCGCCCGAGAAGAGACCCAGTACTTC. The chain employs TRBV7-8 and TRBJ2-5; no clear D. CDR3 length equals 12 residues. Per the germline V gene, CDR1 is SGHVS and CDR2 is FQNEAQ. Trimming stripped 5 bases from V and 3 bases from J, with 7 bases between.

This chain links TRBV5-6 with TRBJ1-1; D unresolved. V dropped 5 bases and J dropped 4 bases, with 12 bases sitting between them. The CDR3 contains 13 residues. The germline CDR1 and CDR2 sequences are SGHDT and YYEEEE. CDR3 residues: CASREAGITEAFF. CDR3 nucleotides: TGTGCCAGCAGGGAAGCCGGGATCACTGAAGCTTTCTTT.

This clone was seen a single time. The rearrangement uses TRBV19 and TRBJ2-2, with D possibly matching TRBD2 (6 bases). V was trimmed by 5 bases and J by 6 bases, leaving 10 bases between them. CDR1 and CDR2 (germline): LNHDA, SQIVND (reference sequence). The CDR3 sequence is 13 residues long. The CDR3, as DNA: TGTGCCAGTAGTCTCGGAGGGCCCGGGGAGCTGTTTTTT. Amino acids: CASSLGGPGELFF.

J is TRBJ1-6 and V is TRBV11-2; no reliable D call. Germline assignment: CDR1 SGHAT and CDR2 FQNNGV. V lost 1 base, J lost 1 base, and 8 bases lay in between. The CDR3 has 16 residues. This chain's CDR3 is CASSLALGSYNSPLHF. The CDR3 region has the DNA TGTGCCAGCAGCTTAGCCCTTGGGTCCTATAATTCACCCCTCCACTTT.

The chain joins TRBV10-3 to TRBJ1-2, with 7 bases fitting TRBD1. The CDR3 contains 13 residues. Germline lookup yields CDR1 ENHRY and CDR2 SYGVKD. The V segment lost 7 bases and the J segment 2 bases; nucleotides outside the gene matches: 4. CDR3 coding DNA: TGTGCCATCACCCCGGACAGGAACTATGGCTACACCTTC. Translating gives CAITPDRNYGYTF.

The CDR3 spells CASSYGTSPTGEQYF. CDR3 bases: TGTGCCAGCAGTTACGGGACAAGTCCTACGGGTGAGCAGTACTTC. The chain combines TRBV6-5 with TRBJ2-7; D perhaps matches TRBD1 (6 bases). The V end lost 2 bases, the J end lost 7 bases, and 18 bases lay between the germline ends. The length of the CDR3 is 15 residues. CDR1 is MNHEY, CDR2 SVGAGI, per germline.

The chain uses TRBV19 and TRBJ1-6, with TRBD1 matching over 10 bases. Germline-derived CDR1 and CDR2 are LNHDA and SQIVND (reference sequence). V dropped 3 bases and J dropped 6; count of bases not matched to a gene: 5. The CDR3 contains 16 residues. The CDR3 sequence: CASSIIGTGANSPLHF. DNA for the CDR3: TGTGCCAGTAGTATTATCGGGACAGGGGCTAATTCACCCCTCCACTTT.

The V gene is TRBV10-3, the J gene TRBJ2-1; D possibly corresponds to TRBD2 (6 bases). The germline gives CDR1 ENHRY, CDR2 SYGVKD. This CDR3 is built from 14 residues. Trimming left V 5 bases short and J 7 bases short, with 15 bases between. CDR3 loop: CAISSGTAGNEQFF. CDR3 in DNA: TGTGCCATCAGTTCCGGGACGGCGGGAAATGAGCAGTTCTTC.

The chain is built from TRBV6-5 and TRBJ1-2; 9 bases align to TRBD1. J lost 1 base, V lost 8 bases, and 2 bases had no gene match. CDR1 and CDR2 from the germline V gene are MNHEY and SVGAGI. The CDR3 has 13 residues. The CDR3 sequence: CASGTGSNYGYTF. The CDR3 coding sequence is TGTGCCAGCGGGACAGGGAGTAACTATGGCTACACCTTC.

The rearrangement uses TRBV2 and TRBJ2-1; D is unclear. V was shortened by 6 bases and J by 5 bases, with 11 bases between the two germline ends. Germline V gene lookup returns CDR1 SNHLY and CDR2 FYNNEI. The CDR3 length is 13 residues. The CDR3 DNA reads as TGTGCCAGCAGACTTCCCTTCAACAATGAGCAGTTCTTC. This sequence encodes CASRLPFNNEQFF.

The gene calls are TRBV27 and TRBJ2-7; TRBD2 matches at 10 bases. Germline-derived CDR1 and CDR2 are MNHEY and SMNVEV (reference sequence). V lost 6 bases and J lost 4; bases outside the gene matches: 9. The CDR3 is made up of 15 amino acids. CDR3 bases: TGTGCCAGCAGGATCTCTAGCGGGAGTTGGTACGAGCAGTACTTC. Protein: CASRISSGSWYEQYF.

The sample holds a few counts of this clone. The sample has other DNA sequences that encode this CDR3 too. V and J are TRBV9 and TRBJ1-5, with 8 bases matching TRBD1. The germline CDR1 and CDR2 sequences are SGDLS and YYNGEE. V trimming: 2 bases; J trimming: 6 bases; junction bases outside the gene matches: 4. This CDR3 spans 14 amino acids. The DNA for the CDR3 is TGTGCCAGCAGCGTTGGACAGGGAGGTCAGCCCCAGCATTTT. It is translated as CASSVGQGGQPQHF.

The V and J genes are TRBV6-4 and TRBJ1-2; D uncertain. The CDR3 runs 14 residues. V lost 4 bases to trimming and J lost 0 bases, with 9 bases between them. Germline-derived CDR1 and CDR2 are MRHNA and SNTAGT. CDR3 coding DNA: TGTGCCAGCAGTGTAACAGCCACTAACTATGGCTACACCTTC. This translates into CASSVTATNYGYTF.

This clone turned up a few times. The CDR3 protein is CASSFGRGNTEAFF. CDR3 DNA sequence: TGTGCCAGCAGCTTCGGCAGGGGGAACACTGAAGCTTTCTTT. The chain carries TRBV7-3 and TRBJ1-1, with a possible D match to TRBD1 (6 bases). Germline loops: CDR1 SGHTA, CDR2 FQGTGA. V lost 3 bases, J lost 1 base, and 9 bases lay in between. This CDR3 has 14 amino acids.

The chain uses TRBV19 and TRBJ2-5; D might be TRBD1 (6 bases). The CDR3 extends over 14 amino acids. V was pared by 3 bases and J by 4 bases, with 12 bases between. Germline lookup yields CDR1 LNHDA and CDR2 SQIVND (reference sequence). The CDR3, as DNA: TGTGCCAGTAGTATCGGTCAGGGGCGAGAGACCCAGTACTTC. Translation: CASSIGQGRETQYF.

The V call is TRBV25-1, the J call TRBJ2-7, with 8 bases matching TRBD1. CDR3 size: 13 residues. The junction had 6 bases not matched to a gene; V was cut back by 3 bases and J by 8 bases. Looked up from germline, CDR1 is MGHDK and CDR2 is SYGVNS. CDR3 sequence reads: CASSERGQVKQYF. The CDR3 bases are TGTGCCAGCAGTGAGAGGGGACAGGTTAAGCAGTACTTC.

The chain couples TRBV6-1 to TRBJ2-3, with D perhaps matching TRBD2 (6 bases). The CDR3 spans 16 residues. Germline CDR1 and CDR2: MNHNS and SASEGT. Trimming took 2 bases from V and 3 from J, leaving 15 bases between them. The CDR3 here is CASSELRERWTDTQYF. The CDR3 DNA follows: TGTGCCAGCAGTGAACTCCGGGAGCGGTGGACAGATACGCAGTATTTT.

The chain links TRBV4-1 to TRBJ2-3, with 8 bases lining up with TRBD1. CDR3 size: 17 residues. In germline, CDR1 is MGHRA, CDR2 YSYEKL. The J segment lost 4 bases and the V segment lost 0 bases, leaving 9 bases of the junction unmatched. CDR3 loop: CASSQERGQGEPDTQYF. The CDR3 nucleotides read TGCGCCAGCAGCCAAGAGAGAGGACAGGGAGAACCAGATACGCAGTATTTT.

V is TRBV11-2 and J is TRBJ2-1; 10 bases fit TRBD1. The CDR3 has 16 residues. With V trimmed by 5 bases and J by 7 bases, 11 bases remained unmatched. The germline gives CDR1 SGHAT, CDR2 FQNNGV. The CDR3 DNA reads TGTGCCAGCAGCAGAACCGCCGGGACAGGGGTTAATGAGCAGTTCTTC. As protein: CASSRTAGTGVNEQFF.

The V call is TRBV19, the J call TRBJ2-3, with TRBD2 identical over 12 bases. This CDR3 contains 15 residues. With 5 bases clipped from V and 5 bases from J, the junction kept 5 bases outside the gene matches. Germline V gene data show CDR1 as LNHDA and CDR2 as SQIVND (reference sequence). This CDR3 reads CASSVTSGGRDTQYF. The CDR3 nucleotides are TGTGCCAGTAGTGTGACTAGCGGGGGCCGAGATACGCAGTATTTT.

The CDR3, as DNA: TGCGCCAGCAGCTTGGGATGGGTCGCAACTGAAGCTTTCTTT. The encoded protein is CASSLGWVATEAFF. The V gene is TRBV5-1, the J gene TRBJ1-1, with D unclear. The CDR3 length is 14 residues. Germline CDR1 SGHRS, CDR2 YFSETQ. V was cut by 0 bases and J by 5 bases, with 11 bases left in between.

The CDR3 region is CASSLETNYYNEQFF. DNA for the CDR3: TGCGCCAGCAGCTTGGAGACTAACTACTACAATGAGCAGTTCTTC. This chain joins TRBV5-1 and TRBJ2-1; D possibly corresponds to TRBD2 (5 bases). V was pared by 0 bases and J by 3 bases, with 10 bases between. Germline CDR1 reads SGHRS; CDR2 reads YFSETQ. This CDR3 has 15 amino acids. Supplemented by reference TRBV5-1 and TRBJ2-1, the full variable domain reads KAGVTQTPRYLIKTRGQQVTLSCSPISGHRSVSWYQQTPGQGLQFLFEYFSETQRNKGNFPGRFSGRQFSNSRSEMNVSTLELGDSALYLCASSLETNYYNEQFFGPGTRLTVL.